Below, 16 T cell receptor beta chains from the same sample are listed, as sequenced in a study of response to subunit inactivated influenza vaccine. One entry per CDR3 protein, called by TCRdb with MiXCR from the RT-PCR reads. The data hold hundreds of thousands of distinct CDR3 sequences, with around 25% observed a single time. This specimen consisted of CD4+ T cells sorted from PBMCs, obtained about 5 days after vaccination. These receptors all come from a man in his fifties who received an inactivated influenza vaccine.

The chain is built from TRBV7-9 and TRBJ2-7; the match to TRBD1 covers 8 bases. The V gene end was trimmed by 5 bases and the J gene end by 6 bases; junction bases not matched to a gene: 6. Germline lookup yields CDR1 SEHNR and CDR2 FQNEAQ (reference sequence). The CDR3 spans 13 residues. In DNA form, the CDR3 reads TGTGCCAGCAGCCTGGACAGGGTGGGCGAGCAGTACTTC. The encoded protein is CASSLDRVGEQYF.

The CDR3 here is CSVEGLAARSSYNEQFF. For the CDR3, the DNA is TGCAGCGTTGAGGGACTAGCGGCTCGAAGCTCCTACAATGAGCAGTTCTTC. The rearrangement links TRBV29-1 to TRBJ2-1; TRBD2 agrees at 11 bases. Unmatched junction bases numbered 7, after V lost 3 bases and J lost 0 bases. There are 17 residues in the CDR3. Germline values: CDR1 SQVTM, CDR2 ANQGSEA.

The gene calls are TRBV4-2 and TRBJ1-1; unclear D gene. Germline CDR1 reads LGHNA; CDR2 reads YNFKEQ. V dropped 4 bases and J dropped 1 base, with 7 bases sitting between them. CDR3 size: 13 residues. DNA for the CDR3: TGTGCCAGCAGCCGTGCTACGAACACTGAAGCTTTCTTT. It translates to CASSRATNTEAFF.

The chain recombines TRBV12-3 or TRBV12-4 with TRBJ2-7; maybe TRBD1 (5 bases). Trimming removed 0 bases at V and 6 bases at J, with 9 bases between. CDR3 length: 13 amino acids. The CDR3 DNA is TGTGCCAGCAGTTTAGCGGTGACAGTCGAGCAGTACTTC. Translating it yields CASSLAVTVEQYF.

The chain employs TRBV10-3 and TRBJ2-7; TRBD2 matches 7 bases. Germline values: CDR1 ENHRY, CDR2 SYGVKD. V lost 7 bases and J lost 4; bases outside the gene matches: 7. This CDR3 has 13 amino acids. The CDR3 loop reads CAIMGGEGYEQYF. CDR3 coding DNA: TGTGCCATCATGGGGGGGGAGGGTTACGAGCAGTACTTC.

The chain links TRBV29-1 to TRBJ2-3, with D perhaps matching TRBD2 (5 bases). Germline-derived CDR1 and CDR2 are SQVTM and ANQGSEA. Trimming removed 2 bases from V and 0 bases from J, with 6 bases in between. The CDR3 length is 13 residues. The CDR3 region has the DNA TGCAGCGTTGAAAGCGGAAGCACAGATACGCAGTATTTT. Amino acids: CSVESGSTDTQYF.

This clonotype was counted ten times or more. The chain recombines TRBV12-3 or TRBV12-4 with TRBJ2-1; no clear D. The CDR3 sequence is 14 residues long. Trimming took off 5 bases at V and 6 bases at J, with 14 bases between the two ends. This CDR3 is CASSRRWAGNEQFF. CDR3 in DNA: TGTGCCAGCAGTCGCCGGTGGGCCGGCAATGAGCAGTTCTTC.

This clonotype was detected a few times. The V call is TRBV6-5, the J call TRBJ2-5, with 12 bases matching TRBD2. The length of the CDR3 is 15 residues. J was trimmed by 7 bases and V by 2 bases; bases with no gene match: 5. Germline CDR1 is MNHEY and CDR2 is SVGAGI. The CDR3, as DNA: TGTGCCAGCAGTTACGATCTAGCGGGAGGGGGGACCCAGTACTTC. As protein: CASSYDLAGGGTQYF.

This rearrangement joins TRBV3-1 to TRBJ2-1, with a possible D match to TRBD1 (5 bases). Germline values: CDR1 LGHDT, CDR2 YNNKEL (reference sequence). V was pared by 1 base and J by 9 bases, with 10 bases between. The CDR3 loop spans 13 amino acids. The CDR3 DNA is TGTGCCAGCAGCCAAGGTTGGGGCGGTGAGCAGTTCTTC. It translates to CASSQGWGGEQFF.

This clonotype was seen only a few times. The genes are TRBV29-1 and TRBJ2-3, with D possibly TRBD1 on 6 matching bases. The V gene's germline CDR1 is SQVTM and CDR2 ANQGSEA. Trimming pared 6 bases from V and 2 bases from J, leaving 12 bases between. The CDR3 sequence is 13 residues long. CDR3 in amino acids: CSVMTGNTDTQYF. As DNA, the CDR3 is TGCAGCGTGATGACAGGAAACACAGATACGCAGTATTTT.

This clonotype was recorded many times. The V gene is TRBV5-1, the J gene TRBJ1-6; 9 positions agree with TRBD1. The CDR3 contains 16 residues. Germline trimming cut 4 bases from V and 5 bases from J; bases unmatched to any gene: 7. CDR1 and CDR2 from the germline V gene are SGHRS and YFSETQ. The CDR3 sequence is CASSRDRVENNSPLHF. DNA of the CDR3: TGCGCCAGCAGCCGGGACAGGGTCGAAAATAATTCACCCCTCCACTTT. The whole variable domain, remainder taken from reference TRBV5-1 and TRBJ1-6, is KAGVTQTPRYLIKTRGQQVTLSCSPISGHRSVSWYQQTPGQGLQFLFEYFSETQRNKGNFPGRFSGRQFSNSRSEMNVSTLELGDSALYLCASSRDRVENNSPLHFGNGTRLTVT.

Ten or more counts support this clonotype. The chain joins TRBV11-2 to TRBJ2-4; D ambiguous. The V gene's germline CDR1 is SGHAT and CDR2 FQNNGV. V was trimmed by 1 base and J by 0 bases, leaving 16 bases between them. The length of the CDR3 is 18 residues. The CDR3 sequence is CASSLGRIAALAKNIQYF. CDR3 sequence (DNA): TGTGCCAGCAGCTTAGGTCGTATTGCGGCGCTAGCCAAAAACATTCAGTACTTC.

The table lists this clonotype with a few counts. V is TRBV6-1 and J is TRBJ2-3, with unresolved D. Germline CDR1 MNHNS, CDR2 SASEGT. This CDR3 spans 14 amino acids. Trimming left V 6 bases short and J 3 bases short, with 13 bases between. The CDR3 sequence is CASRERTRTDTQYF. The CDR3 DNA follows: TGTGCCAGCAGAGAGCGCACCAGGACAGATACGCAGTATTTT.

This clonotype was seen more than once but under ten times. The rearrangement links TRBV11-1 to TRBJ1-1; 9 positions agree with TRBD1. CDR1 and CDR2 from the germline V gene are SGHAT and FQDESV (reference sequence). V shed 4 bases, J shed 1 base, and the junction held 13 bases outside the gene matches. The CDR3 is 18 amino acids. The CDR3 protein is CASSSPGRDRARNTEAFF. In DNA form, the CDR3 reads TGTGCCAGCAGCTCGCCGGGCCGGGACAGGGCCCGGAACACTGAAGCTTTCTTT.

This chain uses TRBV7-2 with TRBJ2-7, with 8 bases matching TRBD1. The CDR3 contains 13 residues. The J segment lost 0 bases and the V segment lost 8 bases, leaving 3 bases of the junction unmatched. Per germline, CDR1 SGHTA and CDR2 FQGNSA. The chain's CDR3 is CASGQGLSYEQYF. The DNA of the CDR3 is TGTGCCAGCGGACAGGGCCTCTCCTACGAGCAGTACTTC.

This clonotype showed up just a few times. This chain uses TRBV4-3 with TRBJ1-6; TRBD1 is a possible D gene (5 bases). The CDR3 runs to 17 residues. CDR1 is LGHNA, CDR2 YSLEER, per germline. Trimming shortened V by 0 bases and J by 9 bases, and 18 bases separated the two germline ends. CDR3 nucleotide sequence: TGCGCCAGCAGCCAAGATTCGGCGGGGCTAAATGGTTCACCCCTCCACTTT. Translating gives CASSQDSAGLNGSPLHF.